The 11 T cell receptor beta chains given below trace back to one sample, sequenced in a study of blood T cell repertoires in COVID-19. TCRdb keeps only in-frame clones here, not all; method: immunoSEQ multiplex PCR. The profile covers around 200,000 clones, with about 81% appearing a single time and under 4% taken by the ten largest. The sequenced sample was PBMCs or T cells enriched from blood (not recorded which). The source of these receptors is a woman aged 25 to 45 who had recovered from COVID-19.

This chain joins TRBV2 and TRBJ2-7; 12 positions match TRBD1. V lost 11 bases and J lost 6; bases outside the gene matches: 11. CDR1 is SNHLY and CDR2 is FYNNEI in the germline V gene. The CDR3 has 14 residues. The CDR3 is CASFSGTGGGEQYF. DNA for the CDR3: TGTGCCTCATTCTCCGGGACAGGGGGCGGCGAGCAGTACTTC.

The CDR3 DNA is TGTGCCAGCAGTTTCATAGCGGGAGCCTACAATGAGCAGTTCTTC. Its translation: CASSFIAGAYNEQFF. The genes are TRBV27 and TRBJ2-1; 9 bases match TRBD2. This CDR3 is 15 amino acids long. Trimming cost V 3 bases and J 2 bases; bases outside gene matches: 2. From germline, CDR1 is MNHEY and CDR2 SMNVEV (reference sequence).

The chain recombines TRBV11-2 with TRBJ2-1; a possible D gene is TRBD2 (5 bases). The germline gives CDR1 SGHAT, CDR2 FQNNGV. The CDR3 contains 15 residues. The V gene lost 1 base and the J gene lost 4 bases, with 11 bases spanning the gap. CDR3 sequence reads: CASSLADRLYNEQFF. CDR3 nucleotide sequence: TGTGCCAGCAGCTTAGCCGATCGACTATACAATGAGCAGTTCTTC.

The V call is TRBV6-4, the J call TRBJ1-2, with 7 bases identical to TRBD1. The V and J ends lost 3 bases and 2 bases, in that order; junction bases with no gene match: 15. The germline gives CDR1 MRHNA, CDR2 SNTAGT. The CDR3 is 18 amino acids. CDR3 amino acids: CASSDPMIPGQANYGYTF. The CDR3 nucleotides are TGTGCCAGCAGTGATCCGATGATCCCCGGACAGGCGAACTATGGCTACACCTTC.

Here the CDR3 DNA reads TGTGCCAGCAGAAGGACGGGACAGGTGGGGGGCTACACCTTC. It specifies CASRRTGQVGGYTF. This chain links TRBV28 with TRBJ1-2, with TRBD1 matching 8 bases. The J segment lost 8 bases and the V segment lost 6 bases, leaving 11 bases of the junction unmatched. CDR3 length: 14 amino acids. Germline V gene sequence: CDR1 MDHEN, CDR2 SYDVKM.

This chain connects TRBV5-1 to TRBJ2-3; 9 bases map to TRBD2. Germline CDR1 reads SGHRS; CDR2 reads YFSETQ. V shed 6 bases and J 4 bases; nucleotides not matched to a gene: 6. There are 14 residues in the CDR3. The CDR3 loop reads CASKNSGGSDTQYF. CDR3 sequence (DNA): TGCGCCAGCAAGAATAGCGGGGGTTCAGATACGCAGTATTTT.

Only one count was recorded for this clone. The V gene is TRBV10-3, the J gene TRBJ2-5; D possibly corresponds to TRBD2 (7 bases). Germline loops: CDR1 ENHRY, CDR2 SYGVKD. This CDR3 region has 18 residues. The ends were cut back, 4 bases at V and 1 base at J, with 22 bases in the middle. The CDR3 nucleotides are TGTGCCATCAGTGTCCTCCTCAGGGGCGGGGGAATCCAAGAGACCCAGTACTTC. Its protein product is CAISVLLRGGGIQETQYF.

This clone was seen a single time. This rearrangement joins TRBV19 to TRBJ1-1, with 7 bases aligning to TRBD1. Unmatched junction bases numbered 1, after V lost 5 bases and J lost 1 base. The CDR3 runs to 13 residues. Germline values: CDR1 LNHDA, CDR2 SQIVND (reference sequence). The CDR3, as DNA: TGTGCCAGTAGTTGGGACAGGAACACTGAAGCTTTCTTT. Encoded protein: CASSWDRNTEAFF.

The chain combines TRBV4-2 with TRBJ2-3; 16 bases align to TRBD2. CDR1 LGHNA and CDR2 YNFKEQ come from the germline V gene. With V trimmed by 0 bases and J by 7 bases, 7 bases remained unmatched. This CDR3 has 18 residues. CDR3 loop: CASSQDPGTSGGANTQYF. CDR3 nucleotide sequence: TGTGCCAGCAGCCAAGACCCGGGGACTAGCGGGGGGGCAAATACGCAGTATTTT.

The gene calls are TRBV5-5 and TRBJ2-5; 9 nucleotides agree with TRBD1. CDR1 and CDR2 (germline): SGHKS, YYEKEE (reference sequence). The J segment lost 4 bases and the V segment lost 7 bases, leaving 8 bases of the junction unmatched. The CDR3 has 14 residues. The CDR3 bases are TGTGCCAGCGGAGACAGGGGGGACTCAGAGACCCAGTACTTC. This encodes CASGDRGDSETQYF.

The V call is TRBV6-5, the J call TRBJ2-5; 7 bases align to TRBD2. Looked up from germline, CDR1 is MNHEY and CDR2 is SVGAGI. V lost 11 bases and J lost 2; bases outside the gene matches: 5. The CDR3 loop spans 12 amino acids. CDR3 sequence reads: CAGRSGQETQYF. CDR3 sequence (DNA): TGTGCCGGCCGTAGCGGGCAAGAGACCCAGTACTTC.